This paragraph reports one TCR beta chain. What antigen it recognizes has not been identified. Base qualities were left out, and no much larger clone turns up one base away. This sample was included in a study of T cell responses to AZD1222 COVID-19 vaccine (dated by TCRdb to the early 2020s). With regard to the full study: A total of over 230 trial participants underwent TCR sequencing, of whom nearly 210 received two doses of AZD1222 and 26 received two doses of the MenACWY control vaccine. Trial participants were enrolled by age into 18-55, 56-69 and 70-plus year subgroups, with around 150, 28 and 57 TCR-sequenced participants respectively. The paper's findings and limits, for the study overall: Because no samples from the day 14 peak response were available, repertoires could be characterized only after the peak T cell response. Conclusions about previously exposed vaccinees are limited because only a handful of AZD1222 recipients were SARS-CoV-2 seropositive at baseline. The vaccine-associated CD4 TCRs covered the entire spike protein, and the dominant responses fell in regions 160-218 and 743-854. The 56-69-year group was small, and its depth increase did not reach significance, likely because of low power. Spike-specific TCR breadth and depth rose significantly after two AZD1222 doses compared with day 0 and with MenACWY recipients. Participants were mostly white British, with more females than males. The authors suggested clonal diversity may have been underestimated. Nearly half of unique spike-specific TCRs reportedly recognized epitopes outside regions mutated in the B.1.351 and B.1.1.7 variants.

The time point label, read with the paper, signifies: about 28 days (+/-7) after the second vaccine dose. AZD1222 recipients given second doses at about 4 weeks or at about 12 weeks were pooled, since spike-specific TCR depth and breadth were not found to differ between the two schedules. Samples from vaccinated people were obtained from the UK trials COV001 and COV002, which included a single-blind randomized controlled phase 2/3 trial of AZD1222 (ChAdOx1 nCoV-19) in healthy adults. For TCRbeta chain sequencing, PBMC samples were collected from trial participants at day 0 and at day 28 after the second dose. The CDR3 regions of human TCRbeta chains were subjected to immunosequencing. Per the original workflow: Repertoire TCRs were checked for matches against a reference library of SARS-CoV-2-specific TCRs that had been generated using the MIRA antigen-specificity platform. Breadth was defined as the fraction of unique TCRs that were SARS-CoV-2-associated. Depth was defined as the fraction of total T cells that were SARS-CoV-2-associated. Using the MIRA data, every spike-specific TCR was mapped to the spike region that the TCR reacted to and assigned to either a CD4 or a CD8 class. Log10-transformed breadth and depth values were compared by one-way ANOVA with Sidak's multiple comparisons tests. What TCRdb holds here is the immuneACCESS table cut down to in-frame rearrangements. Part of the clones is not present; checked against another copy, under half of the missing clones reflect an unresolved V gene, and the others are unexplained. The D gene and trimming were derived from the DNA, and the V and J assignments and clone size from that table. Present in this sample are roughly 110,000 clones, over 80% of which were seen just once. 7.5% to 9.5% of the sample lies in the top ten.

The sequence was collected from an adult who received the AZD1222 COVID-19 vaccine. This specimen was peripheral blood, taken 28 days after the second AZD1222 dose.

DNA sequence: TGTGCCAGCAGCTTGGCCTGGACAGGCACCTACGAGCAGTACTTC. It codes for CASSLAWTGTYEQYF. Rearrangement joined TRBV5-8 to TRBJ2-7, with 7 junctional bases fitting TRBD1. The CDR3, from cysteine to phenylalanine, totals 15 residues. Kept here is only the CDR3 DNA, which spans 45 bases and is read in frame from base 1. As encoded in the germline V gene, CDR1 is SGHTS while CDR2 is YDEGEE. Trimming leaves V shorter by 0 bases and J shorter by 2 bases, with the junction holding 5 bases beyond the gene matches.